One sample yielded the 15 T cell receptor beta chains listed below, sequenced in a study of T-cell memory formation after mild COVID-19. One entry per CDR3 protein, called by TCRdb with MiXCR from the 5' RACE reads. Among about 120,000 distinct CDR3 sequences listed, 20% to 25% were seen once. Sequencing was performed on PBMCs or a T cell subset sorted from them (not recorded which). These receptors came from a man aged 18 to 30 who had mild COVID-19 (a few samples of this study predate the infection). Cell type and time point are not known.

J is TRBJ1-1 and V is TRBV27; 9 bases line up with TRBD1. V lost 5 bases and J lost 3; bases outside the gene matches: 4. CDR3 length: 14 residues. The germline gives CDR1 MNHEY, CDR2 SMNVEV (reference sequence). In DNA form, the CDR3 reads TGTGCCAGCAGTGACAGGGGGGCGCACACTGAAGCTTTCTTT. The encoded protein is CASSDRGAHTEAFF.

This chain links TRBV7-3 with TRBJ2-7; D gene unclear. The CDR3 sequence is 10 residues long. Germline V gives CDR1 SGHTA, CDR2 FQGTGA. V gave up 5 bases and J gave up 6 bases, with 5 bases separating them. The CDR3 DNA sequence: TGTGCCAGCAGCGGCTGCGAGCAGTACGTC. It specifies CASSGCEQYV.

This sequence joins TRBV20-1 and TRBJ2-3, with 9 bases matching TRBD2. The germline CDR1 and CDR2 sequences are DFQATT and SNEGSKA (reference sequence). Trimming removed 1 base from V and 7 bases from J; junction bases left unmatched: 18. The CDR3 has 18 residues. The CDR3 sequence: CSARASITYSGGGNTQYF. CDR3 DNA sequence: TGCAGTGCTAGAGCATCAATCACTTATAGCGGGGGTGGGAATACGCAGTATTTT.

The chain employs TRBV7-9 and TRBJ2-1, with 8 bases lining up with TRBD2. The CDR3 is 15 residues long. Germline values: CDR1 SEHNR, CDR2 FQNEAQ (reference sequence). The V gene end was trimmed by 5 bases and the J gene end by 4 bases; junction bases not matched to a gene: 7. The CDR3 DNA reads TGTGCCAGCAGCCAGAGCGGGGGCCTATACAATGAGCAGTTCTTC. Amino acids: CASSQSGGLYNEQFF.

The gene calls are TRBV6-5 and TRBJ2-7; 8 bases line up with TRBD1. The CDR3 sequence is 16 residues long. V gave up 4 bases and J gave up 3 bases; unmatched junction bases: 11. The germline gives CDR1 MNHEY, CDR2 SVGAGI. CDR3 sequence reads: CASSFTSGTGFYEQYF. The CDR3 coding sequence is TGTGCCAGCAGTTTCACCTCCGGGACAGGCTTCTACGAGCAGTACTTC.

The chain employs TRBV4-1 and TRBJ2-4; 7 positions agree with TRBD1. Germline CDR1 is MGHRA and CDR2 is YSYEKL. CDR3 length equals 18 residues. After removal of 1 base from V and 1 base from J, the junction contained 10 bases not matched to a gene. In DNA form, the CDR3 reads TGCGCCAGCAGCCAAGGACTACAGACAGGGCCTGCCAAAAACATTCAGTACTTC. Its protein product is CASSQGLQTGPAKNIQYF.

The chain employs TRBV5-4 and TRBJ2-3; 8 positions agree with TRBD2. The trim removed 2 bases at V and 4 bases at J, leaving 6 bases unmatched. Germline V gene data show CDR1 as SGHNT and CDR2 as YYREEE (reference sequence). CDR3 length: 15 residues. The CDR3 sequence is CASSFSGDSADTQYF. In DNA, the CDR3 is TGTGCCAGCAGCTTTAGCGGGGACTCAGCAGATACGCAGTATTTT.

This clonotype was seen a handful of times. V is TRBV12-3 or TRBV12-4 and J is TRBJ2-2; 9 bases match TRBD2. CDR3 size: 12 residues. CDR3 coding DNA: TGTGGTGGTGCGGGGGGGTCCGGGGAGCTGTTTTTT. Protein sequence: CGGAGGSGELFF.

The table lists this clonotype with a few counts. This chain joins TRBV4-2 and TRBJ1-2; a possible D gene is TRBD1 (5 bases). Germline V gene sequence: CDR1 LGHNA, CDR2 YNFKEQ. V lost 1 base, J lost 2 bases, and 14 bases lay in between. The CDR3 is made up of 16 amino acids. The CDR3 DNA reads TGTGCCAGCAGCCAAGGTATCTGGACAAGCAACTATGGCTACACCTTC. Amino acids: CASSQGIWTSNYGYTF.

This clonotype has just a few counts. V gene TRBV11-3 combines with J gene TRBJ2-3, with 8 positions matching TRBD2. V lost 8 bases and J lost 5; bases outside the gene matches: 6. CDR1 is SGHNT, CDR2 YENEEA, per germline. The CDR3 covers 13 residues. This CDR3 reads CASRGGERDTQYF. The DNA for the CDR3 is TGTGCCAGCCGGGGGGGGGAGCGAGATACGCAGTATTTT.

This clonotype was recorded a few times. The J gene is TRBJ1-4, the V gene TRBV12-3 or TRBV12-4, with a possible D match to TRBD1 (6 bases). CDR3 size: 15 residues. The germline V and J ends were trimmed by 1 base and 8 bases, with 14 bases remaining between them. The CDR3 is CASSLVPGGREKLFF. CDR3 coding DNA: TGTGCCAGCAGTTTAGTCCCGGGGGGGCGGGAAAAACTGTTTTTT.

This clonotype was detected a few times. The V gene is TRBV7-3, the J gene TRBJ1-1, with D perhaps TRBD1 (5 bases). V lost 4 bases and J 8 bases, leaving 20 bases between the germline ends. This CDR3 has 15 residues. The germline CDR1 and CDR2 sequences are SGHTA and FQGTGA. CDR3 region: CASSSNLRGGTEAFF. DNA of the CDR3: TGTGCCAGCAGCTCCAACCTCCGGGGGGGTACGGAAGCTTTCTTT.

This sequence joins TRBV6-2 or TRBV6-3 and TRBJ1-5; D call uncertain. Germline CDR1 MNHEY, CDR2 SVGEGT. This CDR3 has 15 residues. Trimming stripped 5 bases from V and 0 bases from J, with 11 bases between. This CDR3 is CASSLYGISNQPQHF. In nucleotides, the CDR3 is TGTGCCAGCAGTCTTTACGGGATTAGCAATCAGCCCCAGCATTTT.

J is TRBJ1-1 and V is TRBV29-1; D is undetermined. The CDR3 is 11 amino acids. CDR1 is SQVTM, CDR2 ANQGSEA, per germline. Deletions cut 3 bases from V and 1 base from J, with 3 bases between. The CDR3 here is CSVDKNTEAFF. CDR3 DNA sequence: TGCAGCGTTGACAAGAACACTGAAGCTTTCTTT.

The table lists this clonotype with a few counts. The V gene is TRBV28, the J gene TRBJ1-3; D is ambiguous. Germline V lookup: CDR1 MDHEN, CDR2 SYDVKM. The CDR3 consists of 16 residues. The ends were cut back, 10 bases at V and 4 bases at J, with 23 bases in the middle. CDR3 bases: TGTGCCACCTCAGGTGGAGTAAAGCTTATGGGAAACACCATATATTTT. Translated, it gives CATSGGVKLMGNTIYF.